This T cell receptor (beta chain) was sequenced during a study of regulatory T cells in long-lasting Graves disease. This clonotype was detected many times. What it recognizes is unknown. Construction of TCR beta libraries relied on iRepertoire HTBI primers and on Arm-PCR targeting CDR3 regions. One entry per CDR3 protein results from TCRdb running MiXCR on the multiplex PCR reads. The table records 380,000 or so distinct CDR3 sequences, around 16% of them present only once. This CDR3 has 15 residues. CDR1 is SGHTA and CDR2 is FQGTGA in the germline V gene. V was shortened by 5 bases and J by 8 bases, with 19 bases between the two germline ends. Regarding the study as a whole: Preferential use of TRBV28, TRBJ1-2 and TRBJ2-5 was seen in persistent disease. The number of shared public clonotypes was higher in persistent patients (2,741) than new patients (roughly 970). Limited sample numbers may have lowered accuracy.

Indicated time point: newly diagnosed GD, antithyroid drugs for less than 3 months. RNA from PBMCs was the source of the TCR library. The sample also formed part of further work on T cells in Graves' hyperthyroidism and ophthalmopathy.

Sequences were derived from peripheral blood mononuclear cells (PBMCs), sampled at new diagnosis, from a patient treated with antithyroid drugs. This clonotype was obtained from a woman younger than 35 with Graves disease. The chain combines TRBV7-3 with TRBJ2-1; no clear D gene. The CDR3 nucleotides are TGTGCCAGCAGCCTCACTTTTTCTGGCCGGGATGAGCAGTTCTTC. It yields the protein CASSLTFSGRDEQFF. Filled out from reference TRBV7-3 and TRBJ2-1, the complete variable domain reads GAGVSQTPSNKVTEKGKYVELRCDPISGHTALYWYRQSLGQGPEFLIYFQGTGAADDSGLPNDRFFAVRPEGSVSTLKIQRTERGDSAVYLCASSLTFSGRDEQFFGPGTRLTVL.